This TCR beta chain comes out of a study of blood T cell repertoires in COVID-19. In the authors' methods: Amplification of reference gene primers provided the estimated nucleated cell counts. Libraries were prepared by immunoSEQ multiplex PCR; TCRdb keeps only in-frame clonotypes and omits some of them. Clonal size and the V and J genes are those of that table, whereas D and trimming came from the DNA. The sample consists of some 180,000 clones, around four fifths of them appearing once. CDR3 length: 13 amino acids. The V end was cut by 5 bases, the J end by 2 bases, with 9 bases between. The germline V gene has CDR1 SNHLY and CDR2 FYNNEI.

The chain carries TRBV2 and TRBJ1-1; D is perhaps TRBD1 (6 bases). What was sequenced was peripheral blood. This clonotype was sampled from a woman of 80 years or more with COVID-19, enrolled during active disease. DNA for the CDR3: TGTGCCAGCAGTAGACAGGCCAACACTGAAGCTTTCTTT. As protein: CASSRQANTEAFF.